This note documents a single T cell receptor (beta chain) sequence. Its cognate antigen is unknown. This entry is derived from a study of response to subunit inactivated influenza vaccine. The study's findings and limits: The authors offered the suggestion that each seasonal influenza vaccination recruits few new T cells.

TCRdb re-called the RT-PCR reads with MiXCR, one entry per CDR3 protein. The sample includes under 800,000 distinct CDR3 sequences, about 14% of them seen just once. CDR1 and CDR2 (germline): SGHRS, YFSETQ. The CDR3 sequence is 16 residues long. V gave up 4 bases and J gave up 1 base; unmatched junction bases: 6. The receptor was isolated from a man in his fifties who received an inactivated influenza vaccine. The chain carries TRBV5-1 and TRBJ2-2; 8 nucleotides line up with TRBD1. Sequences were derived from PBMCs from blood, sampled 14 to 15 days before vaccination. The CDR3 nucleotides are TGCGCCAGCAGCCCCCGGACAGGGTGGAACACCGGGGAGCTGTTTTTT. As protein: CASSPRTGWNTGELFF.